These 14 T cell receptor beta chains were sequenced from one sample in a study of blood T cell repertoires in COVID-19. The table came from immunoSEQ multiplex PCR; TCRdb's copy has only in-frame clones and leaves some out. The table has some 390,000 clones, around 86% seen once. The sample taken for sequencing was peripheral blood. All receptors derive from a human donor in a cohort sampled during active COVID-19.

The rearrangement uses TRBV25-1 and TRBJ2-7, with 7 bases fitting TRBD2. V shed 3 bases, J shed 0 bases, and the junction held 8 bases outside the gene matches. CDR1 MGHDK and CDR2 SYGVNS come from the germline V gene. The CDR3 loop spans 16 amino acids. The CDR3 DNA reads TGTGCCAGCAGTGAGGGGGGGAGGAGGGGCTCCTACGAGCAGTACTTC. Translated: CASSEGGRRGSYEQYF.

This chain connects TRBV5-1 to TRBJ2-1, with TRBD2 as a possible D gene (5 bases). This CDR3 spans 15 amino acids. Germline assignment: CDR1 SGHRS and CDR2 YFSETQ. V was pared by 2 bases and J by 2 bases, with 11 bases between. CDR3 loop: CASSFSGNPYNEQFF. The CDR3, as DNA: TGCGCCAGCAGCTTTTCCGGGAATCCCTACAATGAGCAGTTCTTC.

This rearrangement joins TRBV7-3 to TRBJ2-1, with 9 bases fitting TRBD1. The CDR3 covers 14 residues. J was trimmed by 7 bases and V by 5 bases; bases with no gene match: 6. Germline V gene lookup returns CDR1 SGHTA and CDR2 FQGTGA. For the CDR3, the DNA is TGTGCCAGCAGCGGACAGGGGATAAGAAATGAGCAGTTCTTC. As protein: CASSGQGIRNEQFF.

The chain combines TRBV18 with TRBJ2-2, with 12 bases identical to TRBD1. V gave up 4 bases and J gave up 1 base; unmatched junction bases: 7. CDR3 size: 18 residues. The germline gives CDR1 KGHSH, CDR2 LQKENI. CDR3 nucleotides: TGTGCCAGCTCACGGGACAGGGGGCTCGTATTGAACACCGGGGAGCTGTTTTTT. Its translation is CASSRDRGLVLNTGELFF.

This sequence joins TRBV19 and TRBJ1-1; D unresolved. CDR1 and CDR2 (germline): LNHDA, SQIVND (reference sequence). This CDR3 spans 14 amino acids. The germline V and J ends were trimmed by 7 bases and 5 bases, with 17 bases remaining between them. CDR3 sequence: CASTPFGGTTEAFF. The CDR3 region has the DNA TGTGCCAGTACTCCATTTGGAGGCACAACTGAAGCTTTCTTT.

V gene TRBV24-1 combines with J gene TRBJ1-6, with 11 bases matching TRBD1. The junction had 3 bases not matched to a gene; V was cut back by 6 bases and J by 9 bases. Germline V lookup: CDR1 KGHDR, CDR2 SFDVKD. The CDR3 runs 14 residues. The DNA of the CDR3 is TGTGCCACCAGTAGGACAGGGGGCTCTTCACCCCTCCACTTT. Encoded protein: CATSRTGGSSPLHF.

The chain couples TRBV7-2 to TRBJ2-7, with TRBD2 matching over 8 bases. Germline V gives CDR1 SGHTA, CDR2 FQGNSA. The CDR3 runs to 15 residues. J was trimmed by 3 bases and V by 0 bases; bases with no gene match: 4. CDR3: CASSLAGLENYEQYF. DNA for the CDR3: TGTGCCAGCAGCTTAGCGGGACTAGAGAACTACGAGCAGTACTTC. The variable domain in full, with the rest retrieved from reference TRBV7-2 and TRBJ2-7, is GAGVSQSPSNKVTEKGKDVELRCDPISGHTALYWYRQSLGQGLEFLIYFQGNSAPDKSGLPSDRFSAERTGGSVSTLTIQRTQQEDSAVYLCASSLAGLENYEQYFGPGTRLTVT.

The table lists this clone with a count of one. The J gene is TRBJ2-7, the V gene TRBV6-1; 9 bases fit TRBD1. There are 16 residues in the CDR3. Germline CDR1 is MNHNS and CDR2 is SASEGT. After removal of 4 bases from V and 5 bases from J, the junction contained 12 bases not matched to a gene. CDR3 DNA sequence: TGTGCCAGCAGTGCTAATCCCGGGACAGGGACTGACGAGCAGTACTTC. This gives the protein CASSANPGTGTDEQYF.

The rearrangement links TRBV19 to TRBJ1-4; D uncertain. Between the trimmed V and J ends, which lost 1 base and 3 bases, there was a span of 9 bases. The CDR3 has 15 residues. Germline V gives CDR1 LNHDA, CDR2 SQIVND (reference sequence). In DNA form, the CDR3 reads TGTGCCAGTAGTATAGGAGGGCTACCTAATGAAAAACTGTTTTTT. Its protein product is CASSIGGLPNEKLFF.

This chain links TRBV10-3 with TRBJ1-2; 12 nucleotides match TRBD1. Trimming cost V 0 bases and J 3 bases; bases outside gene matches: 5. Germline lookup yields CDR1 ENHRY and CDR2 SYGVKD. The CDR3 has 17 amino acids. The CDR3 here is CAISESRGQGADYGYTF. CDR3 DNA sequence: TGTGCCATCAGTGAGTCGAGGGGACAGGGGGCTGACTATGGCTACACCTTC.

For the CDR3, the DNA is TGCGCCAGCAGCTTTCATTCCATTCCCTATTGGACAGGACCTCCTTACTATGGCTACACCTTC. Its protein is CASSFHSIPYWTGPPYYGYTF. The rearrangement uses TRBV5-1 and TRBJ1-2, with TRBD1 matching over 7 bases. Germline V gene lookup returns CDR1 SGHRS and CDR2 YFSETQ. Unmatched junction bases numbered 25, after V lost 2 bases and J lost 3 bases. The CDR3 contains 21 residues.

This clone was seen a handful of times. The chain joins TRBV3-1 (or the pseudogene TRBV3-2) to TRBJ1-1; the match to TRBD1 covers 7 bases. The CDR3 covers 16 residues. Unmatched junction bases numbered 8, after V lost 4 bases and J lost 0 bases. Germline V lookup: CDR1 LGHDT, CDR2 YNNKEL (reference sequence). The CDR3 DNA reads TGTGCCAGCAGCCTGCTCCCGGGACAGTTGAACACTGAAGCTTTCTTT. This encodes CASSLLPGQLNTEAFF.

The rearrangement uses TRBV2 and TRBJ2-7; 12 positions agree with TRBD1. CDR1 and CDR2 (germline): SNHLY, FYNNEI. The CDR3 is made up of 13 amino acids. Trimming cost V 10 bases and J 5 bases; bases outside gene matches: 6. CDR3 in amino acids: CATPGQGAHEQYF. The CDR3, as DNA: TGTGCCACCCCGGGACAGGGGGCCCACGAGCAGTACTTC.

The J gene is TRBJ2-1, the V gene TRBV5-6, with 8 nucleotides matching TRBD2. V shed 1 base, J shed 4 bases, and the junction held 4 bases outside the gene matches. The CDR3 totals 15 residues. Germline CDR1 reads SGHDT; CDR2 reads YYEEEE. The CDR3 here is CASSLTAGVYNEQFF. CDR3 sequence (DNA): TGTGCCAGCAGCTTGACAGCGGGGGTGTACAATGAGCAGTTCTTC.